The clone carrying this TCR beta chain was counted once. The data were obtained in a study of blood T cell repertoires in COVID-19. V lost 4 bases to trimming and J lost 3 bases; unmatched junction nucleotides: 10. The CDR3 covers 18 residues. The germline V gene encodes CDR1 SGHAT and CDR2 FQNNGV. Authors' analysis steps: Reference gene primers were amplified, and this amplification served to estimate nucleated cell counts. The assay was immunoSEQ multiplex PCR, and TCRdb's table has in-frame clones only and misses some. V and J calls and clone size are given by that table; D and trimming were obtained from the DNA. Among tens of thousands of clones listed, about 82% were seen once.

The V and J genes are TRBV11-2 and TRBJ2-1; 12 nucleotides align to TRBD2. Material for sequencing was peripheral blood. The sequence was collected from a woman of 80 years or more with acute or convalescent COVID-19. The CDR3 is CASSSGGGLAGFYNEQFF. The CDR3, as DNA: TGTGCCAGCAGCTCCGGGGGGGGACTAGCGGGTTTCTACAATGAGCAGTTCTTC.